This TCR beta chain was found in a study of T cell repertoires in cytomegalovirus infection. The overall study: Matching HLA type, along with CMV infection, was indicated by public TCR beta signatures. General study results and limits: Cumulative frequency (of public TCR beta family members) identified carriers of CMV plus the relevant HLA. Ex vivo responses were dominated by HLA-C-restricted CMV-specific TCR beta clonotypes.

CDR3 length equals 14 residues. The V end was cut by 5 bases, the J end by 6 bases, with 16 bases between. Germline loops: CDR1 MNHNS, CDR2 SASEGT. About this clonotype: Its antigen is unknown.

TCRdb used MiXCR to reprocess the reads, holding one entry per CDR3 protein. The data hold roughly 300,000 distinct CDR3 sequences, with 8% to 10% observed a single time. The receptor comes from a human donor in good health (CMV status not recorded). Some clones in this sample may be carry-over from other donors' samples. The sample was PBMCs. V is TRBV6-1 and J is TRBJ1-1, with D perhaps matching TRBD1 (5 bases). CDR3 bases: TGTGCCAGCAGTTACAGGAACGAATATGCTGAAGCTTTCTTT. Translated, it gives CASSYRNEYAEAFF.